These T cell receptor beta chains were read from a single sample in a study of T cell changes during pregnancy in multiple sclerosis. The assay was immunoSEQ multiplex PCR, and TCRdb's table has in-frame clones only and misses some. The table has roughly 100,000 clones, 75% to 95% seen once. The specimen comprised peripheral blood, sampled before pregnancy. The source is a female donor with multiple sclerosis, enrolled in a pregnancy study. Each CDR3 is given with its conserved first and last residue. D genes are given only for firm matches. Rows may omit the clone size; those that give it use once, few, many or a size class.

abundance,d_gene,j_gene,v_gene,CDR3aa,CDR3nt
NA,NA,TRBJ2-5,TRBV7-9,CASSPRTALQETQYF,TGTGCCAGCAGCCCACGGACTGCCCTCCAAGAGACCCAGTACTTC
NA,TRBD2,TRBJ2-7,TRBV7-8,CASSPSGERGGVYEQYF,TGTGCCAGCAGCCCCTCAGGGGAGCGGGGGGGCGTCTACGAGCAGTACTTC
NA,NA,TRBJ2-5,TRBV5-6,CASSNNRDYQETQYF,TGTGCCAGCAGCAACAACCGGGACTACCAAGAGACCCAGTACTTC
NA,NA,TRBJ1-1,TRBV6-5,CASSYGRRMNTEAFF,TGTGCCAGCAGTTACGGTCGGCGGATGAACACTGAAGCTTTCTTT
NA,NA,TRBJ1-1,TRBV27,CASSQWRRWGNTEAFF,TGTGCCAGCAGCCAATGGCGGAGGTGGGGGAACACTGAAGCTTTCTTT
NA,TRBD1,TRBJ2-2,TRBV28,CASSLGQGETGELFF,TGTGCCAGCAGCCTTGGACAGGGAGAAACCGGGGAGCTGTTTTTT
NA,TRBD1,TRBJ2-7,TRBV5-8,CASSLLLDRGGSYEQYF,TGTGCCAGCAGCTTGCTTCTCGACAGGGGTGGCAGCTACGAGCAGTACTTC
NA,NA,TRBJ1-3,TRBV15,CATRGMGLYSGNTIYF,TGTGCCACCCGGGGGATGGGCCTCTACTCTGGAAACACCATATATTTT
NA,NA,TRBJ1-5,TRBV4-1,CASSQDLETGENQPQHF,TGCGCCAGCAGCCAAGATTTGGAGACAGGAGAAAATCAGCCCCAGCATTTT
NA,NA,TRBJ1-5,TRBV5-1,CASSPESGQSNQPQHF,TGCGCCAGCAGCCCCGAGTCCGGACAGAGCAATCAGCCCCAGCATTTT
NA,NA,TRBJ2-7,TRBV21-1,CASSKRTGKPYEQYF,TGTGCCAGCAGCAAACGTACAGGGAAACCCTACGAGCAGTACTTC
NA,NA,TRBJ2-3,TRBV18,CASRFRDTDTQYF,TGTGCCAGCCGTTTCCGGGACACAGATACGCAGTATTTT
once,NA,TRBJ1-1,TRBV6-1,CASSEGGSRAEAFF,TGTGCCAGCAGTGAAGGGGGCTCACGGGCTGAAGCTTTCTTT
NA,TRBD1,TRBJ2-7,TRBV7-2,CASSLWGTGSYEQYF,TGTGCCAGCAGCTTATGGGGGACAGGGAGCTACGAGCAGTACTTC
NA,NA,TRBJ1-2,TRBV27,CASGGGNYGYTF,TGTGCCAGCGGGGGAGGTAACTATGGCTACACCTTC
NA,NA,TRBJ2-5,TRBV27,CASSATANRRVRFQETQYF,TGTGCCAGCAGCGCCACCGCTAACCGGAGGGTACGTTTCCAAGAGACCCAGTACTTC
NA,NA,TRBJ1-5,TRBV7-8,CASSLRRTGNQPQHF,TGTGCCAGCAGCTTGAGAAGAACGGGGAATCAGCCCCAGCATTTT
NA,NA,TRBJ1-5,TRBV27,CASSRTGSNQPQHF,TGTGCCAGCAGCCGGACGGGGAGCAATCAGCCCCAGCATTTT
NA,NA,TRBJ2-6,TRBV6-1,CASSERYGSGANVLTF,TGTGCCAGCAGTGAACGGTACGGCTCTGGGGCCAACGTCCTGACTTTC
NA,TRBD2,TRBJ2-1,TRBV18,CASSPNLAGAGNEQFF,TGTGCCAGCTCACCAAATCTAGCGGGAGCGGGCAATGAGCAGTTCTTC
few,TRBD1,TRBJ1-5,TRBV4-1,CASSQLDRDNQPQHF,TGCGCCAGCAGCCAACTTGACAGGGACAATCAGCCCCAGCATTTT
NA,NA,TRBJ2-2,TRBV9,CASSPRRGTGELFF,TGTGCCAGCAGCCCCCGTAGAGGGACCGGGGAGCTGTTTTTT
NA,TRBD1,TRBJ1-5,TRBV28,CASSLRTGITSNQPQHF,TGTGCCAGCAGTTTAAGGACAGGGATTACGAGCAATCAGCCCCAGCATTTT
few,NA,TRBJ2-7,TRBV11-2,CASSLDRAGAGYEQYF,TGTGCCAGCAGCTTAGATCGCGCGGGGGCAGGCTACGAGCAGTACTTC
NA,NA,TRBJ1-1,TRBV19,CASSIGAGMGTEAFF,TGTGCCAGTAGTATAGGGGCAGGGATGGGCACTGAAGCTTTCTTT